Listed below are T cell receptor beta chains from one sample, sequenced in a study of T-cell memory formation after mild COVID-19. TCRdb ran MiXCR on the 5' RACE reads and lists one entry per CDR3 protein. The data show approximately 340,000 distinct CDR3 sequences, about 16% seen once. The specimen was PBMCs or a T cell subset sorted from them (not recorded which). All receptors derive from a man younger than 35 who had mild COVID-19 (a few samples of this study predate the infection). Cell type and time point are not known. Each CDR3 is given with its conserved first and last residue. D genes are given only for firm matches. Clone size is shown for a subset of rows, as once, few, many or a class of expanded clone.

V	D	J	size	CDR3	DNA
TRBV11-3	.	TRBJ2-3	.	CASSLLGRGTDTQYF	TGTGCCAGCAGCTTATTAGGAAGGGGCACAGATACGCAGTATTTT
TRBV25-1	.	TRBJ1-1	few	CASRIQPNTEAFF	TGTGCCAGCAGAATACAGCCGAACACTGAAGCTTTCTTT
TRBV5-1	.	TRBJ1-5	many	CASSLDGIYQPQHF	TGCGCCAGCAGCTTGGACGGGATCTATCAGCCCCAGCATTTT
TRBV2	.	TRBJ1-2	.	CASSPERSRGYTF	TGTGCCAGCAGTCCGGAGAGGTCCCGGGGCTACACCTTC
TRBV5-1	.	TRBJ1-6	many	CASSFEGGGDSPLHF	TGCGCCAGCAGCTTCGAAGGAGGAGGGGATTCACCCCTCCACTTT
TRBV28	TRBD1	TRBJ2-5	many	CASSLWGATGGETQYF	TGTGCCAGCAGTTTATGGGGGGCGACAGGGGGCGAGACCCAGTACTTC
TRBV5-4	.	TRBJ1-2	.	CASSSRAIYGYTF	TGTGCCAGCAGCTCCCGGGCCATTTATGGCTACACCTTC
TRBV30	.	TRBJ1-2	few	CAWSRDGYGYTF	TGTGCCTGGAGTCGGGACGGCTATGGCTACACCTTC
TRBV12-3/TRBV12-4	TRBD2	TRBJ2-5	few	CASSTLAGAQETQYF	TGTGCCAGCAGCACATTAGCGGGGGCCCAAGAGACCCAGTACTTC
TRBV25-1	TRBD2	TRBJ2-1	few	CASSEGLAEQFF	TGTGCCAGCAGTGAAGGACTAGCAGAGCAGTTCTTC
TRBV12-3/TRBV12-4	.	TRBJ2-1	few	CASKPRQAFLLINEQFF	TGTGCCAGCAAGCCTCGACAGGCCTTCCTGCTTATCAATGAGCAGTTCTTC
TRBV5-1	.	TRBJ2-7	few	CASKRLTYYEQYF	TGCGCCAGCAAGAGACTCACCTACTACGAGCAGTACTTC
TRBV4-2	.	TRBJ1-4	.	CASSQDRVSNEKLFF	TGTGCCAGCAGCCAAGATCGAGTGTCTAATGAAAAACTGTTTTTT
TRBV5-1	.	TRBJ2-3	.	CASSLNNSPDTQYF	TGCGCCAGCAGTCTTAATAACAGCCCAGATACGCAGTATTTT
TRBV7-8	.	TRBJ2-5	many	CASNPGDQETQYF	TGTGCCAGCAACCCCGGGGACCAAGAGACCCAGTACTTC
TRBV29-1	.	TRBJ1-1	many	CSVGRGDTEAFF	TGCAGCGTGGGGAGGGGAGACACTGAAGCTTTCTTT
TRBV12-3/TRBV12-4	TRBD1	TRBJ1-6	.	CASSNRGLNSPLHF	TGTGCCAGCAGCAACAGGGGGCTTAATTCACCCCTCCACTTT
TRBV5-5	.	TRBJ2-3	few	CASRALWEADTQYF	TGTGCCAGCAGAGCCCTCTGGGAGGCGGATACGCAGTATTTT
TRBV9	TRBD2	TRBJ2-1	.	CASSSLAGIFNNEQFF	TGTGCCAGCAGCTCTTTAGCGGGGATTTTTAACAATGAGCAGTTCTTC
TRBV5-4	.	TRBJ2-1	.	CAALGGRHNEQFF	TGTGCCGCCCTCGGGGGGCGTCACAATGAGCAGTTCTTC
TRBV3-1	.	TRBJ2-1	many	CASSQMTREQFF	TGTGCCAGCAGCCAAATGACCCGGGAGCAGTTCTTC
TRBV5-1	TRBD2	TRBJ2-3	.	CASSLENSGGTDTQYF	TGCGCCAGCAGCTTGGAGAATAGCGGGGGCACAGATACGCAGTATTTT
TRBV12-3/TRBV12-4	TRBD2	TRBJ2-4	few	CASRINSGKNIQYF	TGTGCCAGCAGGATTAATAGCGGGAAAAACATTCAGTACTTC
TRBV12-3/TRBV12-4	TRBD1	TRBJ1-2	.	CASSSGTGPYGYTF	TGTGCCAGCAGTTCCGGGACAGGGCCCTATGGCTACACCTTC